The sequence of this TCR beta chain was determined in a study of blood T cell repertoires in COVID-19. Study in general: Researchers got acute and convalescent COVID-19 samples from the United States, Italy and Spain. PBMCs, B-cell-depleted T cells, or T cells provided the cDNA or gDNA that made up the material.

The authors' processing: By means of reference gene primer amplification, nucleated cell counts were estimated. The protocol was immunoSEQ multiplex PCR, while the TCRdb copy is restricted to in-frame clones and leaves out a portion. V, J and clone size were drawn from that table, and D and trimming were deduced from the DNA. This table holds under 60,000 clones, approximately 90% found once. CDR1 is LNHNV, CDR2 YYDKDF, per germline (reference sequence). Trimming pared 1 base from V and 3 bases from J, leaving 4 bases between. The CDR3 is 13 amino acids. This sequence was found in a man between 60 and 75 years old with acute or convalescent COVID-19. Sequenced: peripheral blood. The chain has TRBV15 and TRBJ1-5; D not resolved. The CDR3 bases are TGTGCCACCAGCAGAGTCTTCAATCAGCCCCAGCATTTT. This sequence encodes CATSRVFNQPQHF.